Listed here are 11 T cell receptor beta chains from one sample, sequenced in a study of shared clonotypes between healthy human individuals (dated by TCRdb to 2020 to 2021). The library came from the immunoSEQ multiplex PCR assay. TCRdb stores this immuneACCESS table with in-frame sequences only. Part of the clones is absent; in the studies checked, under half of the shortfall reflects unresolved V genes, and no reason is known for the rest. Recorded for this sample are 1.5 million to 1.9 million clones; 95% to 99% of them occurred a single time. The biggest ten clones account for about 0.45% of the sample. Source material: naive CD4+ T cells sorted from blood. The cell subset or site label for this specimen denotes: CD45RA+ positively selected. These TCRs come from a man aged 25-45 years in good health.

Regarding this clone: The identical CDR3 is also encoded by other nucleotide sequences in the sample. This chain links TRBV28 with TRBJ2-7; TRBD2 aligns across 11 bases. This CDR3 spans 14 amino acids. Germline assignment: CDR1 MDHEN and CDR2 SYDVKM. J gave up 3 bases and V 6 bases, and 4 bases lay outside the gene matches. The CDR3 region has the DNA TGTGCCAGCAGCTTAGCGGGAGGGAACTACGAGCAGTACTTC. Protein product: CASSLAGGNYEQYF.

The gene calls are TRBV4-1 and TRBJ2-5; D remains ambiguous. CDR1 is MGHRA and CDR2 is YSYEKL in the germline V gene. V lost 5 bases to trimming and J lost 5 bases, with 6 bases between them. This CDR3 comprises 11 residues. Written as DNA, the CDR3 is TGCGCCAGCAGCGTTAGGGAGACCCAGTACTTC. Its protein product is CASSVRETQYF.

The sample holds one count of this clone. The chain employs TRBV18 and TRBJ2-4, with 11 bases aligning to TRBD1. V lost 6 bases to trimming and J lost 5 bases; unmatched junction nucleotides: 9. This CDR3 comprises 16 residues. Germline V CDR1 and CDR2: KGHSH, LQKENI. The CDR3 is CASSLVGQGAQNIQYF. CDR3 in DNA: TGTGCCAGCTCTCTCGTAGGACAGGGGGCCCAAAACATTCAGTACTTC.

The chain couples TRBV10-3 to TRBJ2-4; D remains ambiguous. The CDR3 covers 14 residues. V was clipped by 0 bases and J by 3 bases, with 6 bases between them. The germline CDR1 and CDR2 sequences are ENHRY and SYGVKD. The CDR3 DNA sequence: TGTGCCATCAGTGAGTCGTCGGGCAAAAACATTCAGTACTTC. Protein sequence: CAISESSGKNIQYF.

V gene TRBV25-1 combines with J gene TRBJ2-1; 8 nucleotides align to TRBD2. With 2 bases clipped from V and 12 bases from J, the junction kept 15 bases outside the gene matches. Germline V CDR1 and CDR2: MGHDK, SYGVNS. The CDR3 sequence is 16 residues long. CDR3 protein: CASSEPGLESTFRQFF. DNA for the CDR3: TGTGCCAGCAGTGAACCGGGACTAGAAAGTACGTTTAGGCAGTTCTTC.

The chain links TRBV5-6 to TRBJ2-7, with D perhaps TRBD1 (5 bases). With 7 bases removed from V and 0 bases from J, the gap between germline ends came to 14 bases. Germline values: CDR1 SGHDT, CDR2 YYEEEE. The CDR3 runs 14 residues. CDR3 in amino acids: CASVKGSSSYEQYF. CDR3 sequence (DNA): TGTGCCAGCGTCAAGGGGTCTAGCTCCTACGAGCAGTACTTC.

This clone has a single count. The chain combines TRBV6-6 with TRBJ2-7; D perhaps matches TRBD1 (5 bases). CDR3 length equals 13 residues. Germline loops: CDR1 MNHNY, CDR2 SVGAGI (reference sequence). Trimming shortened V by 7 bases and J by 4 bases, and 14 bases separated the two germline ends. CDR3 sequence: CASKQVSSYEQYF. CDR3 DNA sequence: TGTGCCAGCAAACAGGTGTCCTCATACGAGCAGTACTTC.

CDR3 nucleotides: TGTGCCAGCAGTCTCTCTAGAGTCGACTCCACCTACGAGCAGTACTTC. Translation: CASSLSRVDSTYEQYF. The rearrangement joins TRBV28 to TRBJ2-7; D unclear. The germline V and J ends were trimmed by 5 bases and 2 bases, with 19 bases remaining between them. CDR3 length: 16 amino acids. Germline V gene sequence: CDR1 MDHEN, CDR2 SYDVKM.

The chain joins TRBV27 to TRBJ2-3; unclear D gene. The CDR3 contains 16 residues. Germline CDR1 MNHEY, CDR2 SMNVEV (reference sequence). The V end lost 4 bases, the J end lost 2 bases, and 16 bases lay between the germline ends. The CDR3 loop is CASSSLPELVTDTQYF. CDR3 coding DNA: TGTGCCAGCAGTTCCCTTCCGGAGTTGGTCACAGATACGCAGTATTTT.

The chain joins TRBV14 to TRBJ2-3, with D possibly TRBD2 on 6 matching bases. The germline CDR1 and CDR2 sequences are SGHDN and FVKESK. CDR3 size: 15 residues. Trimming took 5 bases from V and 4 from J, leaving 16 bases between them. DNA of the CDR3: TGTGCCAGCAGCACCCGGAGCGGGCGGTCAGATACGCAGTATTTT. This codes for CASSTRSGRSDTQYF.

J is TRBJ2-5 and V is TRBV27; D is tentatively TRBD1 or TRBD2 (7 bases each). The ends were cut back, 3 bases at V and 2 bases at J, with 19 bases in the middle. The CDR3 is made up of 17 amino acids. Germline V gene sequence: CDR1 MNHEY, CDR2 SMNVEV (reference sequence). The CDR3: CASSLTGRAGSQETQYF. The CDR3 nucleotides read TGTGCCAGCAGTTTGACAGGGAGGGCAGGGTCACAAGAGACCCAGTACTTC.